The 5 T cell receptor beta chains below all came from one sample that was sequenced in a study of control samples from healthy donors and cancer patients. Method: immunoSEQ multiplex PCR; TCRdb's copy keeps in-frame clones and lacks some. The profile shows 100,000 to 150,000 clones, roughly 90% of them singletons. Sequencing was carried out using blood. Receptors originate from a woman between 45 and 65 years old in good health.

The chain is built from TRBV19 and TRBJ2-1, with TRBD1 matching 9 bases. The CDR3 spans 15 residues. The germline CDR1 and CDR2 sequences are LNHDA and SQIVND (reference sequence). V trimming: 4 bases; J trimming: 6 bases; junction bases outside the gene matches: 7. The CDR3, as DNA: TGTGCCAGTAGTAAGACCGGGACAGGGATCAATGAGCAGTTCTTC. Protein product: CASSKTGTGINEQFF.

The rearrangement joins TRBV5-5 to TRBJ2-4, with TRBD1 as a possible D gene (5 bases). Trimming shortened V by 2 bases and J by 7 bases, and 13 bases separated the two germline ends. The CDR3 contains 14 residues. Per the germline V gene, CDR1 is SGHKS and CDR2 is YYEKEE (reference sequence). CDR3 coding DNA: TGTGCCAGCAGCTTCGATTCAGGGATGAACATTCAGTACTTC. This codes for CASSFDSGMNIQYF.

This clone appeared a single time. The J gene is TRBJ1-5, the V gene TRBV6-1; D gene uncertain. The V gene lost 1 base and the J gene lost 0 bases, with 4 bases spanning the gap. Looked up from germline, CDR1 is MNHNS and CDR2 is SASEGT. This CDR3 comprises 14 residues. In nucleotides, the CDR3 is TGTGCCAGCAGTGAAGTAGATAGCAATCAGCCCCAGCATTTT. Translating gives CASSEVDSNQPQHF.

The chain is built from TRBV19 and TRBJ2-2; D perhaps matches TRBD2 (6 bases). Trimming took off 5 bases at V and 0 bases at J, with 13 bases between the two ends. The CDR3 runs to 16 residues. CDR1 and CDR2 from the germline V gene are LNHDA and SQIVND (reference sequence). The CDR3 here is CASSARGLANTGELFF. The CDR3 region has the DNA TGTGCCAGTAGTGCCCGGGGACTCGCGAACACCGGGGAGCTGTTTTTT.

This clone has just one count. CDR3: CASSSMNGNTIYF. The CDR3 DNA follows: TGCGCCAGCAGCTCAATGAATGGAAACACCATATATTTT. The rearrangement joins TRBV5-1 to TRBJ1-3; D gene ambiguous. V dropped 3 bases and J dropped 3 bases, with 7 bases sitting between them. The CDR3 has 13 amino acids. The germline gives CDR1 SGHRS, CDR2 YFSETQ.